The rows below give T cell receptor beta chains drawn from one sample of a study of pediatric ulcerative colitis. TCRdb's table, derived via immunoSEQ multiplex PCR, lists solely in-frame clones and lacks some. The table lists about 35,000 clones, about 81% of them singletons. The sequenced sample was gut tissue. These receptors were collected from a boy younger than 18 with mild ulcerative colitis. Each CDR3 is given with its conserved first and last residue. D genes are given only for firm matches. Clone size is stated in some rows and not others, as once, few, many or a class when expanded.

>.|.|TRBV29-1|TRBJ1-2
CSVLAVVGGYTF
TGCAGCGTTCTGGCGGTCGTTGGGGGCTACACCTTC
>.|.|TRBV5-1|TRBJ1-2
CASSVGTRYYGYTF
TGCGCCAGCAGCGTAGGGACCCGGTACTATGGCTACACCTTC
>few|.|TRBV5-1|TRBJ1-6
CASSVGGEPSSPLHF
TGCGCCAGCAGCGTGGGCGGGGAACCCTCTTCACCCCTCCACTTT
>few|TRBD1|TRBV19|TRBJ2-7
CASSTNRGHYEQYF
TGTGCCAGTAGTACCAACAGGGGCCACTACGAGCAGTACTTC
>.|TRBD1|TRBV6-1|TRBJ1-2
CASSEGQGAANYGYTF
TGTGCCAGCAGTGAGGGACAGGGTGCGGCTAACTATGGCTACACCTTC
>.|.|TRBV5-1|TRBJ2-1
CASSWGHSGKNEQFF
TGCGCCAGCAGCTGGGGACACTCAGGGAAAAATGAGCAGTTCTTC
>.|.|TRBV11-2|TRBJ2-2
CAGRTASNTGELFF
TGTGCCGGCCGGACGGCGTCGAACACCGGGGAGCTGTTTTTT
>.|.|TRBV19|TRBJ2-1
CASKPLGGPHNEQFF
TGTGCCAGTAAACCCCTCGGGGGGCCCCACAATGAGCAGTTCTTC
>.|.|TRBV5-4|TRBJ1-2
CASSRDGNYGYTF
TGTGCCAGCAGCCGGGACGGGAACTATGGCTACACCTTC
>few|.|TRBV2|TRBJ2-2
CASRRGDQDSGELFF
TGTGCCAGCAGGAGGGGGGACCAGGACTCCGGGGAGCTGTTTTTT
>.|TRBD1|TRBV5-6|TRBJ2-7
CASSPGMGQIYEQYF
TGTGCCAGCAGCCCCGGCATGGGACAGATCTACGAGCAGTACTTC
>.|.|TRBV18|TRBJ1-1
CASSLFMNTEAFF
TGTGCCAGCTCCCTCTTCATGAACACTGAAGCTTTCTTT
>.|TRBD1|TRBV29-1|TRBJ1-1
CSVEGVQGRGTEAFF
TGCAGCGTTGAAGGAGTACAGGGGAGGGGGACTGAAGCTTTCTTT
>medium-sized|.|TRBV5-1|TRBJ1-4
CASSLTAVGVNEKLFF
TGCGCCAGCAGCTTAACAGCAGTTGGGGTTAATGAAAAACTGTTTTTT
>.|.|TRBV18|TRBJ1-1
CASSPSVGYTEAFF
TGTGCCAGCTCACCTTCGGTGGGGTACACTGAAGCTTTCTTT
>.|.|TRBV13|TRBJ1-1
CASTRGAGNTEAFF
TGTGCCAGCACCAGGGGAGCGGGGAACACTGAAGCTTTCTTT
>.|.|TRBV4-2|TRBJ2-7
CASSQEILLSYEQYF
TGTGCCAGCAGCCAAGAAATCTTACTCTCCTACGAGCAGTACTTC
>.|.|TRBV5-6|TRBJ1-6
CASSFGDTRKSPLHF
TGTGCCAGCAGCTTCGGGGACACTAGAAAATCACCCCTCCACTTT
>.|.|TRBV19|TRBJ2-7
CASSIASAWSYEQYF
TGTGCCAGTAGTATAGCCAGCGCCTGGTCCTACGAGCAGTACTTC
>.|TRBD1|TRBV2|TRBJ1-1
CASTPEGQGDTEAFF
TGTGCCAGCACCCCGGAGGGACAGGGGGACACTGAAGCTTTCTTT
>.|TRBD2|TRBV5-1|TRBJ2-5
CASSMGLASQETQYF
TGCGCCAGCAGCATGGGACTAGCGTCCCAAGAGACCCAGTACTTC
>.|.|TRBV29-1|TRBJ2-7
CSVERGIRGEQYF
TGCAGCGTTGAGCGGGGTATAAGAGGCGAGCAGTACTTC
>.|TRBD2|TRBV19|TRBJ2-1
CASSISLPSGEQFF
TGTGCCAGTAGTATATCCCTCCCTAGCGGTGAGCAGTTCTTC
>once|.|TRBV7-6|TRBJ1-4
CASSPGTAEKLFF
TGTGCCAGCAGCCCCGGGACGGCTGAAAAACTGTTTTTT
>.|TRBD1|TRBV9|TRBJ1-3
CASSVGTASSGNTIYF
TGTGCCAGCAGCGTCGGGACAGCGAGCTCTGGAAACACCATATATTTT
>.|.|TRBV7-9|TRBJ1-2
CASRPQGSNYGYTF
TGTGCCAGCAGGCCCCAGGGGTCTAACTATGGCTACACCTTC
>.|.|TRBV6-5|TRBJ2-7
CASSVGGDSYEQYF
TGTGCCAGCAGTGTTGGCGGGGACTCCTACGAGCAGTACTTC
>.|TRBD2|TRBV7-3|TRBJ2-3
CASSLRGDPLDTQYF
TGTGCCAGCAGCCTACGGGGGGACCCCCTAGATACGCAGTATTTT
>.|.|TRBV29-1|TRBJ1-1
CSASGLKNTEAFF
TGCAGCGCCTCGGGACTCAAGAACACTGAAGCTTTCTTT
>.|.|TRBV5-4|TRBJ2-3
CASSLGGTVGHTQYF
TGTGCCAGCAGCTTGGGGGGGACTGTTGGGCATACGCAGTATTTT
>.|.|TRBV19|TRBJ1-1
CASTRVPEMNTEAFF
TGTGCCAGTACCAGGGTCCCTGAAATGAACACTGAAGCTTTCTTT
>.|TRBD1|TRBV10-3|TRBJ1-2
CAISITGDNYGYTF
TGTGCCATCAGTATCACAGGGGATAACTATGGCTACACCTTC
>.|.|TRBV4-2|TRBJ2-1
CASSQPWGWGTNEQFF
TGTGCCAGCAGCCAACCGTGGGGGTGGGGTACGAATGAGCAGTTCTTC
>.|.|TRBV28|TRBJ1-2
CASSPPSRVWGNYGYTF
TGTGCCAGCAGTCCCCCCAGCAGGGTCTGGGGGAACTATGGCTACACCTTC
>once|.|TRBV4-2|TRBJ2-3
CASSQDRGRADPQYF
TGTGCCAGCAGCCAAGATCGCGGCAGGGCGGATCCGCAGTATTTT
>.|TRBD2|TRBV7-2|TRBJ2-1
CASSLSVGLGNEQFF
TGTGCCAGCAGCTTATCTGTGGGACTAGGTAATGAGCAGTTCTTC
>few|.|TRBV4-1|TRBJ1-5
CASSQESHQPQHF
TGCGCCAGCAGCCAAGAGTCCCATCAGCCCCAGCATTTT
>once|TRBD1|TRBV15|TRBJ2-2
CATSSGTGWTGELFF
TGTGCCACCAGCAGCGGGACAGGGTGGACCGGGGAGCTGTTTTTT
>.|TRBD1|TRBV19|TRBJ1-4
CASSRRTGRNEKLFF
TGTGCCAGTAGCAGAAGGACAGGTCGTAATGAAAAACTGTTTTTT
>few|TRBD2|TRBV7-8|TRBJ2-3
CASSDRGGALTDTQYF
TGTGCCAGCAGCGATCGCGGGGGGGCCCTAACAGATACGCAGTATTTT
>few|.|TRBV7-2|TRBJ1-1
CASSLQGSNTEAFF
TGTGCCAGCAGCTTACAGGGATCGAACACTGAAGCTTTCTTT
>.|.|TRBV7-9|TRBJ1-2
CASSLALQLLNYGYTF
TGTGCCAGCAGCTTAGCGCTCCAATTACTTAACTATGGCTACACCTTC
>.|.|TRBV6-5|TRBJ1-5
CASSYGPYSNQPQHF
TGTGCCAGCAGTTACGGGCCCTATAGCAATCAGCCCCAGCATTTT
>.|TRBD1|TRBV5-1|TRBJ2-3
CASTKGQSTDTQYF
TGCGCCAGCACCAAGGGACAGAGCACAGATACGCAGTATTTT
>once|TRBD1|TRBV5-8|TRBJ1-2
CASSKPGQAFYGYTF
TGTGCCAGCAGTAAACCGGGACAGGCTTTCTATGGCTACACCTTC
>.|TRBD2|TRBV6-5|TRBJ2-2
CASSFRREGTGELFF
TGTGCCAGCAGTTTCCGCCGGGAGGGCACCGGGGAGCTGTTTTTT
>few|.|TRBV4-1|TRBJ1-1
CASSQDRYENTEAFF
TGCGCCAGCAGCCAAGATCGATATGAAAACACTGAAGCTTTCTTT
>once|.|TRBV7-2|TRBJ1-1
CASSLIGTEAFF
TGTGCCAGCAGCTTGATCGGGACTGAAGCTTTCTTT
>.|TRBD1|TRBV5-8|TRBJ1-2
CASSLGQGIARYTF
TGTGCCAGCAGCTTGGGACAGGGCATCGCTCGCTACACCTTC
>.|.|TRBV23-1|TRBJ2-4
CASSQVEVRDRLAKNIQYF
TGCGCCAGCAGTCAGGTCGAGGTCCGGGACCGTTTAGCCAAAAACATTCAGTACTTC